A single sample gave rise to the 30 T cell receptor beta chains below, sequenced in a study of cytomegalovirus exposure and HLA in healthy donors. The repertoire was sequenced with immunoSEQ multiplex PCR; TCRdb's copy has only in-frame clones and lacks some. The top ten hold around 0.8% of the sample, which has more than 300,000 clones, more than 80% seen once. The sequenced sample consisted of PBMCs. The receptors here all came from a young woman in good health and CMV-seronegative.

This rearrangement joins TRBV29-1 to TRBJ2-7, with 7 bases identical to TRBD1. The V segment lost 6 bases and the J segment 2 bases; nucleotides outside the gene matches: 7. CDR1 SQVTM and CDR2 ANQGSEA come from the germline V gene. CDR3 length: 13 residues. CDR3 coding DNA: TGCAGCGTCCGACAGGGATCGGCCTACGAGCAGTACTTC. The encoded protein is CSVRQGSAYEQYF.

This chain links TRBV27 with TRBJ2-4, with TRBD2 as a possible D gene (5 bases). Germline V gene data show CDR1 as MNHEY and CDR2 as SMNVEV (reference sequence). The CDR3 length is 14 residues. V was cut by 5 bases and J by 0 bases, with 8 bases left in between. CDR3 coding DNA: TGTGCCAGCAGTGGAGGTGGAGCCAAAAACATTCAGTACTTC. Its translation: CASSGGGAKNIQYF.

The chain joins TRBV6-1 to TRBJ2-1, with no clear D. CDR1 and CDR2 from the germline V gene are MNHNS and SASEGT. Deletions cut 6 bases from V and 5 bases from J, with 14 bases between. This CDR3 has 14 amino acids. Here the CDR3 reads CASSPQITHNEQFF. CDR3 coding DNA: TGTGCCAGCAGCCCCCAGATCACCCACAATGAGCAGTTCTTC.

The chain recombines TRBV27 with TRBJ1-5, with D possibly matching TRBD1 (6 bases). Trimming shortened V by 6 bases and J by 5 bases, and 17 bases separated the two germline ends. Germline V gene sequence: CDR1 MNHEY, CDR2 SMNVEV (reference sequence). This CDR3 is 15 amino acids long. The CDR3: CASRSGVAGDQPQHF. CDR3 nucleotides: TGTGCCAGCAGATCAGGAGTGGCAGGGGATCAGCCCCAGCATTTT.

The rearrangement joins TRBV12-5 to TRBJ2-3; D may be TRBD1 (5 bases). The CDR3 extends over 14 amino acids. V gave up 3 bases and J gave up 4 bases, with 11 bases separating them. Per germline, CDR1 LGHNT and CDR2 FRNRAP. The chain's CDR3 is CASGLGRAADTQYF. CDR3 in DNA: TGTGCTAGTGGTTTAGGCAGGGCGGCAGATACGCAGTATTTT.

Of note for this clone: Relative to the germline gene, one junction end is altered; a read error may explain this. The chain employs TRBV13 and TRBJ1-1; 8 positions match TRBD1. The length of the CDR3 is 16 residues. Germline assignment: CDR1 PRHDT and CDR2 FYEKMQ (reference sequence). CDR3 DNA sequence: TGTGCCAGCAGCTTAGGGGCAGGGGGCAAGAACGCTGAAGCTTTCTTT. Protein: CASSLGAGGKNAEAFF.

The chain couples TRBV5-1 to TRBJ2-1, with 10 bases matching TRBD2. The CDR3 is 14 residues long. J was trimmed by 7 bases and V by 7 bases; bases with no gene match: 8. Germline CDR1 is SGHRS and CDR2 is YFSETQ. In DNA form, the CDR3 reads TGCGCCAGCTCCCTGGGACTAGCGACTAATGAGCAGTTCTTC. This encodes CASSLGLATNEQFF. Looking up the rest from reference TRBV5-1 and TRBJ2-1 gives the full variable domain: KAGVTQTPRYLIKTRGQQVTLSCSPISGHRSVSWYQQTPGQGLQFLFEYFSETQRNKGNFPGRFSGRQFSNSRSEMNVSTLELGDSALYLCASSLGLATNEQFFGPGTRLTVL.

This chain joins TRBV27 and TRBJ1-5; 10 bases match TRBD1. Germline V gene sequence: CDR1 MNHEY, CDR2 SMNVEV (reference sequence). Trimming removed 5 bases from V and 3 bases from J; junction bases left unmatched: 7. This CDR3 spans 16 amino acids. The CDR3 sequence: CASSPLGTGANQPQHF. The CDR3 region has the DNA TGTGCCAGCAGTCCCCTAGGGACAGGGGCCAATCAGCCCCAGCATTTT.

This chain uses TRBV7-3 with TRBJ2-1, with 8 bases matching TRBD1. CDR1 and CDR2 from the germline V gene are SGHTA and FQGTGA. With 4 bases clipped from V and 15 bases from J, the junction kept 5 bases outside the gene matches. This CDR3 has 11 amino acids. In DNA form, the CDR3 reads TGTGCCAGCAGCTCCGGACAGGGCAGGTTCTTC. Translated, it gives CASSSGQGRFF.

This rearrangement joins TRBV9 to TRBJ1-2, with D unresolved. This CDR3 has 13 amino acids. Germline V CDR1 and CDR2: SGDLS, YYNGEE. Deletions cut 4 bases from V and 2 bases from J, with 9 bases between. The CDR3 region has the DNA TGTGCCAGCAGCACTAGTGGCAACTATGGCTACACCTTC. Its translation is CASSTSGNYGYTF.

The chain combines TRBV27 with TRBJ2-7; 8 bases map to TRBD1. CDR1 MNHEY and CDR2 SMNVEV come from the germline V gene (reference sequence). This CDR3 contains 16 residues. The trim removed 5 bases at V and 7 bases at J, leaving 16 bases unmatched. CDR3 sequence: CASSPMTDRVAEEQYF. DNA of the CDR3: TGTGCCAGCAGTCCGATGACGGACAGGGTGGCGGAGGAGCAGTACTTC.

The DNA of the CDR3 is TGTGCCAGTACCCCCTACCACGGGACACAATACGAGCAGTACTTC. The encoded protein is CASTPYHGTQYEQYF. The V call is TRBV19, the J call TRBJ2-7; possibly TRBD1 for D (6 bases). Germline CDR1 is LNHDA and CDR2 is SQIVND (reference sequence). CDR3 length: 15 residues. V was clipped by 7 bases and J by 4 bases, with 20 bases between them.

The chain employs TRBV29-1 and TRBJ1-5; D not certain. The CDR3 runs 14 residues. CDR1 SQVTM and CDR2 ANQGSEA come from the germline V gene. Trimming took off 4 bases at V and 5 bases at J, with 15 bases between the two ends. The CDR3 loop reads CSVVEAVGDQPQHF. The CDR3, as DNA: TGCAGCGTTGTCGAGGCGGTGGGAGATCAGCCCCAGCATTTT.

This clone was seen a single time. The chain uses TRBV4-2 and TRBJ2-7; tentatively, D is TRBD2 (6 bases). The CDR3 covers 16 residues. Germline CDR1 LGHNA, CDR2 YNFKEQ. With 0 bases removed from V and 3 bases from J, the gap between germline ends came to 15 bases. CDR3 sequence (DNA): TGTGCCAGCAGCCAAGATCCAGGCGGGATGATCTACGAGCAGTACTTC. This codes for CASSQDPGGMIYEQYF.

Written as DNA, the CDR3 is TGCGCCATCCTGCAGAGGGGGACTAGCGGGATCCCGACCTACGAGCAGTACTTC. Translating it yields CAILQRGTSGIPTYEQYF. The chain joins TRBV10-2 to TRBJ2-7; TRBD2 agrees at 13 bases. CDR3 length: 18 residues. V lost 10 bases to trimming and J lost 2 bases; unmatched junction nucleotides: 17. Germline assignment: CDR1 WSHSY and CDR2 SAAADI.

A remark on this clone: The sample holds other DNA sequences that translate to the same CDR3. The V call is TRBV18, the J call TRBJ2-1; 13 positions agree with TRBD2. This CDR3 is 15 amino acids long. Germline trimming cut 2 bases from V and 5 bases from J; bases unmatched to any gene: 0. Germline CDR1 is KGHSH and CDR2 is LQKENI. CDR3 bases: TGTGCCAGCTCACCAGGGACTAGCGGGAACAATGAGCAGTTCTTC. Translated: CASSPGTSGNNEQFF.

The CDR3 spells CASSIDPQGPGSNQPQHF. DNA of the CDR3: TGTGCCAGTAGTATAGACCCACAGGGGCCGGGTAGCAATCAGCCCCAGCATTTT. The chain has TRBV19 and TRBJ1-5; 7 bases are a match to TRBD1. Germline V gene data show CDR1 as LNHDA and CDR2 as SQIVND (reference sequence). CDR3 length: 18 amino acids. V was pared by 0 bases and J by 0 bases, with 8 bases of the junction left unmatched.

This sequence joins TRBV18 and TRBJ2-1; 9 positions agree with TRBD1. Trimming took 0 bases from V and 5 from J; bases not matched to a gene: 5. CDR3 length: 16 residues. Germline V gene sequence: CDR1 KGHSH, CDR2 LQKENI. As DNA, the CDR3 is TGTGCCAGCTCACCACCTGCTGGACAGGGGAACAATGAGCAGTTCTTC. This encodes CASSPPAGQGNNEQFF.

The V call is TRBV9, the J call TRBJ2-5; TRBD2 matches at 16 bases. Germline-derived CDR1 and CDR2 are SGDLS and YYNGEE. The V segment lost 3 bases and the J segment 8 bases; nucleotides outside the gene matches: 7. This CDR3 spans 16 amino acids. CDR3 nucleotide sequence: TGTGCCAGCAGCGCCACCGGGACTAGCGGGGGGGGCACCCAGTACTTC. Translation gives CASSATGTSGGGTQYF.

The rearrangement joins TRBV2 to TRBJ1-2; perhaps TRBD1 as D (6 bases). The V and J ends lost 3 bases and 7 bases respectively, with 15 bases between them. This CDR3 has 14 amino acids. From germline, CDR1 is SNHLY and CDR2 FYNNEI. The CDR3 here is CASSEGATAAGYTF. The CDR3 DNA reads TGTGCCAGCAGTGAGGGGGCCACCGCCGCTGGCTACACCTTC.

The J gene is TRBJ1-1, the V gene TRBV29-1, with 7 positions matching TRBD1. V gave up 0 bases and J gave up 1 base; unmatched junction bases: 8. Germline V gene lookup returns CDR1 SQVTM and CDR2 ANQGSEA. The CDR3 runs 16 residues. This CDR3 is CSVEDLSGTENTEAFF. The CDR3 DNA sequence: TGCAGCGTTGAAGATCTTAGTGGGACAGAGAACACTGAAGCTTTCTTT.

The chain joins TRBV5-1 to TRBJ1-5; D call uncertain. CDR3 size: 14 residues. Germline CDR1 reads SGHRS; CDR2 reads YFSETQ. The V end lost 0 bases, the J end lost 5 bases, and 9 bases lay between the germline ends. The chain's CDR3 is CASSLGGIDQPQHF. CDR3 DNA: TGCGCCAGCAGCTTGGGAGGGATCGATCAGCCCCAGCATTTT. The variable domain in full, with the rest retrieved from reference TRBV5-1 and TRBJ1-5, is KAGVTQTPRYLIKTRGQQVTLSCSPISGHRSVSWYQQTPGQGLQFLFEYFSETQRNKGNFPGRFSGRQFSNSRSEMNVSTLELGDSALYLCASSLGGIDQPQHFGDGTRLSIL.

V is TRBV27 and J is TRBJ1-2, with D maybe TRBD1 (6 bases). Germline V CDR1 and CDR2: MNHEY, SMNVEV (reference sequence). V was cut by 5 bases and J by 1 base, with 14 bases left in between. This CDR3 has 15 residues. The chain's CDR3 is CASSPYSGVNYGYTF. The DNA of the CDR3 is TGTGCCAGCAGTCCCTATTCAGGGGTTAACTATGGCTACACCTTC.

The chain's CDR3 is CASSQPRPRGRNEQYF. CDR3 DNA sequence: TGTGCCAGCAGCCAACCTCGCCCCAGGGGGCGGAACGAGCAGTACTTC. V is TRBV14 and J is TRBJ2-7; the match to TRBD1 covers 8 bases. This CDR3 has 16 amino acids. Germline-derived CDR1 and CDR2 are SGHDN and FVKESK. Unmatched junction bases numbered 11, after V lost 2 bases and J lost 5 bases.

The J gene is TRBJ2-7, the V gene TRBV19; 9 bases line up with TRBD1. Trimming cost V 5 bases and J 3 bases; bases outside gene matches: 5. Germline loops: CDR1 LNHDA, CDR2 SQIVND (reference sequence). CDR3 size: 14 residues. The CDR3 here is CASSAGTGYYEQYF. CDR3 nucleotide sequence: TGTGCCAGTAGTGCCGGGACAGGGTACTACGAGCAGTACTTC. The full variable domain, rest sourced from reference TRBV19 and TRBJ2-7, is DGGITQSPKYLFRKEGQNVTLSCEQNLNHDAMYWYRQDPGQGLRLIYYSQIVNDFQKGDIAEGYSVSREKKESFPLTVTSAQKNPTAFYLCASSAGTGYYEQYFGPGTRLTVT.

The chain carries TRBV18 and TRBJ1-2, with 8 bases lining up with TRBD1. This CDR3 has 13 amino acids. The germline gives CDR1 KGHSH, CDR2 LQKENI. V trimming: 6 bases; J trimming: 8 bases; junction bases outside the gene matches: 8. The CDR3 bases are TGTGCCAGCTCCCCGAGACAGGGGCCCGGCTACACCTTC. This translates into CASSPRQGPGYTF.

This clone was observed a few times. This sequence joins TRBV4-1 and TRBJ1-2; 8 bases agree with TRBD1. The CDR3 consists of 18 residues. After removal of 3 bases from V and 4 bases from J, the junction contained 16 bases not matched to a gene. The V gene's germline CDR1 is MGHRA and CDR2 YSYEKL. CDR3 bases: TGCGCCAGCAGCCATCGCTCTCGGCAGGGGGCCGGTGGCTATGGCTACACCTTC. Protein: CASSHRSRQGAGGYGYTF.

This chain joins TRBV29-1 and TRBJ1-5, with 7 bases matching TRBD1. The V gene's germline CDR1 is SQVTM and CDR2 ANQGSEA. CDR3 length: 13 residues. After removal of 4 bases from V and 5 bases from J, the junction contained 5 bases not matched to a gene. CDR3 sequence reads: CSVGGRGDQPQHF. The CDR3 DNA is TGCAGCGTTGGGGGCAGGGGGGATCAGCCCCAGCATTTT.

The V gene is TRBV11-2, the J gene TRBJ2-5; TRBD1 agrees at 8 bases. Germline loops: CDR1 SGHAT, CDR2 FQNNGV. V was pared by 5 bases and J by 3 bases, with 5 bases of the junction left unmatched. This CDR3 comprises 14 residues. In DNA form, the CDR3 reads TGTGCCAGCAGCCGACAGGGGATTGAAGAGACCCAGTACTTC. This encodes CASSRQGIEETQYF. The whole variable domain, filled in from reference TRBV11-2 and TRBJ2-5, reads EAGVAQSPRYKIIEKRQSVAFWCNPISGHATLYWYQQILGQGPKLLIQFQNNGVVDDSQLPKDRFSAERLKGVDSTLKIQPAKLEDSAVYLCASSRQGIEETQYFGPGTRLLVL.

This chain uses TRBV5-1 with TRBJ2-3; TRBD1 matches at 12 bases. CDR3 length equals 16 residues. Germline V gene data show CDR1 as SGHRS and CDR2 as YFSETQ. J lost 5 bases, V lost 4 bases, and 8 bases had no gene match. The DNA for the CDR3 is TGCGCCAGCAGCCTCGGGACAGGGGGCGCGGAAGATACGCAGTATTTT. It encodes CASSLGTGGAEDTQYF. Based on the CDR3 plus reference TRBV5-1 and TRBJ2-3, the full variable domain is KAGVTQTPRYLIKTRGQQVTLSCSPISGHRSVSWYQQTPGQGLQFLFEYFSETQRNKGNFPGRFSGRQFSNSRSEMNVSTLELGDSALYLCASSLGTGGAEDTQYFGPGTRLTVL.